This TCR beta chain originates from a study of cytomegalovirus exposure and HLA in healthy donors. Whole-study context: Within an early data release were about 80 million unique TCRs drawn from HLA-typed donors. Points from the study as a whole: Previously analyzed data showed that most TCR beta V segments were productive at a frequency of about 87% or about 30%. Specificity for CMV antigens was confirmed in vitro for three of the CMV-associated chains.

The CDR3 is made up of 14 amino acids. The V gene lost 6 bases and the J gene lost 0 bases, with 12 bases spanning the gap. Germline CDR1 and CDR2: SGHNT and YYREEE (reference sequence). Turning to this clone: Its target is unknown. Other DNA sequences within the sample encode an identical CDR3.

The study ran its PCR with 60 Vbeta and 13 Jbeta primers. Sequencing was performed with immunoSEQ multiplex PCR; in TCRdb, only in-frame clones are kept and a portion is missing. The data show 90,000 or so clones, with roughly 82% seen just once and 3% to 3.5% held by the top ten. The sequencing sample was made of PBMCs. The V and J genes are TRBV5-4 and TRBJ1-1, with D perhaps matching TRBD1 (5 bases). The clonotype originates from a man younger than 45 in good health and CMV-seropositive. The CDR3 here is CASTPGGLNTEAFF. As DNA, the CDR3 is TGTGCCAGCACCCCGGGGGGACTGAACACTGAAGCTTTCTTT.